Listed here are 31 T cell receptor beta chains from one sample, sequenced in a study of blood T cell repertoires in COVID-19. Assay: immunoSEQ multiplex PCR; the TCRdb copy retains only in-frame clones and omits some. The repertoire holds 150,000 to 200,000 clones, with 84% as singletons. Source material: PBMCs or T cells enriched from blood (not recorded which). Every receptor here comes from a woman younger than 45 who had been exposed to COVID-19.

This clone came up a few times. The CDR3 is CASDRASRDQPQHF. CDR3 sequence (DNA): TGTGCCAGCGACAGGGCCTCGAGGGATCAGCCCCAGCATTTT. J is TRBJ1-5 and V is TRBV2; 7 bases agree with TRBD1. There are 14 residues in the CDR3. The junction had 9 bases not matched to a gene; V was cut back by 8 bases and J by 5 bases. Germline CDR1 is SNHLY and CDR2 is FYNNEI.

This rearrangement joins TRBV5-1 to TRBJ2-7, with 8 bases aligning to TRBD1. Trimming removed 3 bases from V and 6 bases from J; junction bases left unmatched: 8. The CDR3 is 14 residues long. Germline V gene sequence: CDR1 SGHRS, CDR2 YFSETQ. The CDR3 region is CASSWAGGAVEQYF. CDR3 bases: TGCGCCAGCAGCTGGGCAGGGGGCGCTGTCGAGCAGTACTTC.

This clone was recorded a few times. The genes are TRBV7-8 and TRBJ2-3; TRBD2 matches 7 bases. The CDR3 is 15 amino acids. Germline V CDR1 and CDR2: SGHVS, FQNEAQ. V shed 4 bases and J 3 bases; nucleotides not matched to a gene: 7. CDR3 protein: CASSSWPGGTDTQYF. The CDR3 bases are TGTGCCAGCAGCTCCTGGCCGGGGGGAACAGATACGCAGTATTTT.

This clone was found a few times. The chain recombines TRBV3-1 (or the pseudogene TRBV3-2) with TRBJ2-2; TRBD2 matches at 8 bases. The CDR3 is 17 residues long. V was pared by 3 bases and J by 2 bases, with 8 bases of the junction left unmatched. Germline CDR1 and CDR2: LGHDT and YNNKEL (reference sequence). CDR3 DNA sequence: TGTGCCAGCAGCCATGGGGTAGCGGGGCTTAACACCGGGGAGCTGTTTTTT. Translating it yields CASSHGVAGLNTGELFF.

The rearrangement joins TRBV7-9 to TRBJ2-5; 8 positions match TRBD2. In germline, CDR1 is SEHNR, CDR2 FQNEAQ (reference sequence). V shed 2 bases and J 5 bases; nucleotides not matched to a gene: 7. This CDR3 is built from 15 residues. The CDR3 loop is CASSLPAGGRETQYF. The CDR3 DNA reads TGTGCCAGCAGCTTACCCGCGGGAGGAAGGGAGACCCAGTACTTC.

This sequence joins TRBV7-2 and TRBJ1-1; D gene uncertain. Trimming left V 2 bases short and J 5 bases short, with 15 bases between. Germline V gene sequence: CDR1 SGHTA, CDR2 FQGNSA. This CDR3 region has 15 residues. The CDR3 loop is CASSLRFSAGTEAFF. CDR3 DNA sequence: TGTGCCAGCAGCTTAAGGTTCTCGGCGGGAACTGAAGCTTTCTTT. The whole variable domain, filled in from reference TRBV7-2 and TRBJ1-1, reads GAGVSQSPSNKVTEKGKDVELRCDPISGHTALYWYRQSLGQGLEFLIYFQGNSAPDKSGLPSDRFSAERTGGSVSTLTIQRTQQEDSAVYLCASSLRFSAGTEAFFGQGTRLTVV.

V and J are TRBV29-1 and TRBJ1-2; D unresolved. The CDR3 is 11 residues long. The germline V and J ends were trimmed by 6 bases and 5 bases, with 10 bases remaining between them. The germline V gene has CDR1 SQVTM and CDR2 ANQGSEA. The CDR3 loop is CSVSPGYGYTF. The CDR3 DNA follows: TGCAGCGTATCACCGGGGTATGGCTACACCTTC.

This chain uses TRBV14 with TRBJ2-1, with TRBD2 as a possible D gene (7 bases). V lost 0 bases to trimming and J lost 3 bases, with 12 bases between them. The CDR3 spans 16 residues. CDR1 and CDR2 (germline): SGHDN, FVKESK. CDR3 sequence: CASSQEAGAFYNEQFF. CDR3 DNA sequence: TGTGCCAGCAGCCAAGAGGCGGGGGCATTCTACAATGAGCAGTTCTTC.

The chain employs TRBV11-2 and TRBJ2-1; perhaps TRBD2 as D (5 bases). The V gene's germline CDR1 is SGHAT and CDR2 FQNNGV. V lost 2 bases to trimming and J lost 7 bases, with 12 bases between them. The CDR3 runs 14 residues. The CDR3 loop reads CASSLTGSRNEQFF. Written as DNA, the CDR3 is TGTGCCAGCAGCTTAACGGGGTCGAGGAATGAGCAGTTCTTC.

A remark on this clone: The conserved phenylalanine or tryptophan normally closing the CDR3 is absent here, so this likely arose from a read error. Because the CDR3's place on the DNA is in doubt, the DNA is left out and the CDR3 is given as listed by TCRdb. This chain links TRBV6-2 or TRBV6-3 with TRBJ1-2; TRBD1, the D gene given by the table, was not confirmed from the DNA. Germline V lookup: CDR1 MNHEY, CDR2 SVGEGT. A total of 10 residues make up the CDR3, ends included. CDR3 residues: CASSHPQACR.

The rearrangement joins TRBV10-3 to TRBJ1-2; maybe TRBD1 (5 bases). V lost 6 bases and J lost 8, with 22 bases in between. This CDR3 comprises 15 residues. In germline, CDR1 is ENHRY, CDR2 SYGVKD. The CDR3 DNA sequence: TGTGCCATCAGACTTGGGGGGGGTATGGCCGGAGGCTACACCTTC. Residues: CAIRLGGGMAGGYTF.

The CDR3 region is CASSQDYGGGYTF. In DNA, the CDR3 is TGTGCCAGCAGCCAAGATTATGGAGGGGGCTACACCTTC. The V gene is TRBV14, the J gene TRBJ1-2; D remains ambiguous. V lost 0 bases and J 8 bases, leaving 10 bases between the germline ends. Germline V gene data show CDR1 as SGHDN and CDR2 as FVKESK. The CDR3 contains 13 residues.

This clone has only a few counts. The V call is TRBV6-2 or TRBV6-3, the J call TRBJ1-1, with D hard to call. Germline values: CDR1 MNHEY, CDR2 SVGEGT. The CDR3 runs to 14 residues. Deletions cut 2 bases from V and 1 base from J, with 8 bases between. As DNA, the CDR3 is TGTGCCAGCAGTTACGACTTAGAGAACACTGAAGCTTTCTTT. As protein: CASSYDLENTEAFF.

The J gene is TRBJ2-7, the V gene TRBV6-5; weak D call: TRBD2 (7 bases). The CDR3 is 16 residues long. V was trimmed by 0 bases and J by 2 bases, leaving 14 bases between them. The germline V gene encodes CDR1 MNHEY and CDR2 SVGAGI. The CDR3 region is CASSYSLRGLTYEQYF. The CDR3 bases are TGTGCCAGCAGTTACTCTTTGCGGGGGCTTACCTACGAGCAGTACTTC.

This clone was detected once. This chain uses TRBV6-5 with TRBJ2-3; D call uncertain. This CDR3 has 13 residues. The germline V gene encodes CDR1 MNHEY and CDR2 SVGAGI. Trimming took 0 bases from V and 6 from J, leaving 7 bases between them. The CDR3: CASSYSEVDTQYF. CDR3 DNA sequence: TGTGCCAGCAGTTACTCAGAGGTGGATACGCAGTATTTT.

This chain joins TRBV5-1 and TRBJ2-5, with D hard to call. The germline V gene has CDR1 SGHRS and CDR2 YFSETQ. V was clipped by 4 bases and J by 5 bases, with 18 bases between them. CDR3 length: 15 amino acids. The CDR3 DNA reads as TGCGCCAGCAGCCTCGCTGGTGCCAACAGCGAGACCCAGTACTTC. The encoded protein is CASSLAGANSETQYF.

V usage is TRBV6-1 and J usage is TRBJ2-5; D ambiguous. Trimming removed 3 bases from V and 4 bases from J, with 15 bases in between. Germline CDR1 MNHNS, CDR2 SASEGT. The CDR3 contains 15 residues. The CDR3, as DNA: TGTGCCAGCAGTGAGCTCAGGCTGGTCCCAGAGACCCAGTACTTC. This codes for CASSELRLVPETQYF.

The chain combines TRBV4-1 with TRBJ2-1; maybe TRBD2 (6 bases). The length of the CDR3 is 16 residues. V was shortened by 1 base and J by 7 bases, with 17 bases between the two germline ends. CDR1 is MGHRA and CDR2 is YSYEKL in the germline V gene. CDR3 DNA: TGCGCCAGCAGCCAAGTCCGCAGCGGGTCCGGAAATGAGCAGTTCTTC. Its protein is CASSQVRSGSGNEQFF.

V gene TRBV19 combines with J gene TRBJ1-5; D is unresolved. The V gene lost 0 bases and the J gene lost 0 bases, with 12 bases spanning the gap. Germline-derived CDR1 and CDR2 are LNHDA and SQIVND (reference sequence). The CDR3 totals 17 residues. The CDR3 is CASSIDPTGNSNQPQHF. The DNA for the CDR3 is TGTGCCAGTAGTATAGATCCGACGGGGAATAGCAATCAGCCCCAGCATTTT. The full variable domain, its missing parts supplied by reference TRBV19 and TRBJ1-5, is DGGITQSPKYLFRKEGQNVTLSCEQNLNHDAMYWYRQDPGQGLRLIYYSQIVNDFQKGDIAEGYSVSREKKESFPLTVTSAQKNPTAFYLCASSIDPTGNSNQPQHFGDGTRLSIL.

This chain connects TRBV19 to TRBJ2-7; a possible D gene is TRBD2 (6 bases). The germline V gene encodes CDR1 LNHDA and CDR2 SQIVND (reference sequence). Trimming pared 2 bases from V and 3 bases from J, leaving 17 bases between. The CDR3 runs to 16 residues. CDR3 region: CASSIFPWGDFYEQYF. CDR3 in DNA: TGTGCCAGTAGTATATTTCCCTGGGGGGACTTCTACGAGCAGTACTTC.

V and J are TRBV6-4 and TRBJ1-5; no clear D gene. The CDR3 has 10 residues. Germline CDR1 and CDR2: MRHNA and SNTAGT. V lost 8 bases and J lost 6, with 5 bases in between. Written as DNA, the CDR3 is TGTGCCAGCGTCGTTCAGCCCCAGCATTTT. The encoded protein is CASVVQPQHF.

The genes are TRBV11-2 and TRBJ2-6, with 10 bases identical to TRBD2. Per the germline V gene, CDR1 is SGHAT and CDR2 is FQNNGV. The CDR3 sequence is 18 residues long. J was trimmed by 2 bases and V by 5 bases; bases with no gene match: 9. The CDR3 coding sequence is TGTGCCAGCAGCCCTCCGGGACTAGCGCTAGCTGGGGCCAACGTCCTGACTTTC. It translates to CASSPPGLALAGANVLTF.

The count of this clone is one. This chain uses TRBV4-1 with TRBJ1-4; D is unresolved. Trimming left V 4 bases short and J 5 bases short, with 14 bases between. Germline loops: CDR1 MGHRA, CDR2 YSYEKL. The CDR3 length is 15 residues. The CDR3 region is CASSPGGQINEKLFF. The CDR3 nucleotides read TGCGCCAGCAGCCCCGGCGGGCAGATCAATGAAAAACTGTTTTTT.

The rearrangement uses TRBV4-2 and TRBJ1-1; D perhaps matches TRBD1 (5 bases). Trimming shortened V by 1 base and J by 4 bases, and 16 bases separated the two germline ends. Germline V gene lookup returns CDR1 LGHNA and CDR2 YNFKEQ. The CDR3 runs to 16 residues. The CDR3 bases are TGTGCCAGCAGCCAAGTGGCGGGAAACGGGGGCACTGAAGCTTTCTTT. It codes for CASSQVAGNGGTEAFF.

This clone was seen just once. In DNA, the CDR3 is TGCGCCAGCAGCTGGGGAACAGGGAGCCAAGGCTACACCTTC. It translates to CASSWGTGSQGYTF. This chain joins TRBV5-1 and TRBJ1-2; perhaps TRBD1 as D (6 bases). Germline V gene data show CDR1 as SGHRS and CDR2 as YFSETQ. Trimming shortened V by 3 bases and J by 8 bases, and 17 bases separated the two germline ends. The CDR3 length is 14 residues.

The CDR3 nucleotides read TGCAGTGCTAGTACTCCTAGCGGGGGGGTCACAGATACGCAGTATTTT. This gives the protein CSASTPSGGVTDTQYF. The rearrangement joins TRBV20-1 to TRBJ2-3; 12 positions match TRBD2. The germline V gene encodes CDR1 DFQATT and CDR2 SNEGSKA (reference sequence). V lost 3 bases and J lost 2; bases outside the gene matches: 6. This CDR3 has 16 residues.

There are a few counts of this clone. The rearrangement uses TRBV27 and TRBJ2-1; D unresolved. Germline values: CDR1 MNHEY, CDR2 SMNVEV (reference sequence). CDR3 size: 14 residues. V was trimmed by 5 bases and J by 3 bases, leaving 11 bases between them. CDR3 nucleotide sequence: TGTGCCAGCAGTATCTCCAACTTCTACAATGAGCAGTTCTTC. Its translation is CASSISNFYNEQFF.

The chain is built from TRBV19 and TRBJ2-1; 8 bases agree with TRBD1. The CDR3 extends over 15 amino acids. The V and J ends lost 8 bases and 3 bases, in that order; junction bases with no gene match: 9. The germline CDR1 and CDR2 sequences are LNHDA and SQIVND (reference sequence). CDR3 amino acids: CASGPDREDYNEQFF. In DNA, the CDR3 is TGTGCCAGTGGACCGGACAGGGAGGACTACAATGAGCAGTTCTTC.

The chain carries TRBV7-2 and TRBJ1-2; a weak D match, TRBD1 (5 bases). CDR1 SGHTA and CDR2 FQGNSA come from the germline V gene. The CDR3 is 14 amino acids. V was trimmed by 5 bases and J by 0 bases, leaving 10 bases between them. This CDR3 is CASSRQGTNYGYTF. The CDR3 coding sequence is TGTGCCAGCAGCCGGCAGGGAACTAACTATGGCTACACCTTC.

The chain couples TRBV24-1 to TRBJ2-5; 11 bases are a match to TRBD1. The germline CDR1 and CDR2 sequences are KGHDR and SFDVKD. The CDR3 runs to 14 residues. The V and J ends lost 4 bases and 4 bases, in that order; junction bases with no gene match: 1. The CDR3 nucleotides are TGTGCCACCAGTGAGGGACAGGGGGTAGAGACCCAGTACTTC. Protein: CATSEGQGVETQYF.

This chain links TRBV19 with TRBJ1-5; 8 positions match TRBD1. CDR3 length: 17 amino acids. Losses at the gene ends were 5 bases for V and 8 bases for J; bases not matched to a gene: 17. CDR1 and CDR2 from the germline V gene are LNHDA and SQIVND (reference sequence). The CDR3 DNA is TGTGCCAGTAGTCCATGGGGGACAGGCCCACAAGGGGAGCCCCAGCATTTT. It encodes CASSPWGTGPQGEPQHF.